Listed below are T cell receptor beta chains from one sample, sequenced in a study of Graves' ophthalmopathy and Graves' hyperthyroidism. TCRdb fed the multiplex PCR reads into MiXCR, producing one record per CDR3 protein. The data hold about 380,000 distinct CDR3 sequences, with about 16% observed a single time. The sequenced sample was peripheral blood. The receptor set was obtained from a young woman with stable Graves' hyperthyroidism. The CDR3 runs from the conserved cysteine through the conserved F or W. The order of the fields is clone size, J gene, V gene, CDR3 length, D gene, CDR3 DNA, CDR3 protein. The D gene is left open where the match is weak. Where a row states a size, it is once, few, many or the class of an expanded clone; other rows omit it.

many | TRBJ2-5 | TRBV27 | 15 | - | TGTGCCAGCAGCCAGGTCGGGGCTACGCGGGAGACCCAGTACTTC | CASSQVGATRETQYF
many | TRBJ1-2 | TRBV2 | 13 | - | TGTGCCAGCAGTGACAGAGCTAACTATGGCTACACCTTC | CASSDRANYGYTF
many | TRBJ2-2 | TRBV6-1 | 13 | - | TGTGCCATCGGACGGAGCCCCACCGGGGAGCTGTTTTTT | CAIGRSPTGELFF
- | TRBJ1-2 | TRBV5-1 | 16 | - | TGCGCCAGCAGCTTGGCCCTAGATGCAAGTTTAGGCGGCTACACCTTC | CASSLALDASLGGYTF
many | TRBJ1-3 | TRBV7-2 | 15 | - | TGTGCCAGCAGCCCCTGGCGGGCGGAAGGAAACACCATATATTTT | CASSPWRAEGNTIYF
many | TRBJ1-1 | TRBV19 | 13 | - | TGTGCCAGTAGTATAGGAGGGAGCTGGAGGGCTTTCTTT | CASSIGGSWRAFF
- | TRBJ2-7 | TRBV6-5 | 15 | TRBD1 | TGTGCCAGCAGTTACTCGAGGGGGCGCGCCTACGAGCAGTACTTC | CASSYSRGRAYEQYF
many | TRBJ2-4 | TRBV12-3/TRBV12-4 | 18 | - | TGTGCCAGCAGCCAACCCTTAGGTAGGAAGGGTACCAAAAACATTCAGTACTTC | CASSQPLGRKGTKNIQYF
many | TRBJ1-5 | TRBV12-5 | 14 | - | TGTGCTAGTGGTTTATTAAATAGCAATCAGCCCCAGCATTTT | CASGLLNSNQPQHF
- | TRBJ2-2 | TRBV11-2 | 16 | TRBD2 | TGTGCCAGCAGCACCTGGACTAGCGGGGAGACCGGGGAGCTGTTTTTT | CASSTWTSGETGELFF
many | TRBJ1-2 | TRBV6-2/TRBV6-3 | 17 | TRBD1 | TGTGCCAGCATCCCTTCGATCTCGACAGGGGGGGCGAGTGGCTACACCTTC | CASIPSISTGGASGYTF
many | TRBJ1-2 | TRBV19 | 13 | - | TGTGCCAGTAGTATCCCCCCCAGTGACGGCTACACCTTC | CASSIPPSDGYTF
many | TRBJ2-5 | TRBV6-5 | 13 | - | TGTGCCAGCAGTTACCCCCGCCAAGAGACCCAGTACTTC | CASSYPRQETQYF
many | TRBJ1-6 | TRBV5-1 | 14 | - | TGCGCCAGCAGGCCTCAGGTTGATCGTTCACCCCTCCACTTT | CASRPQVDRSPLHF
many | TRBJ1-2 | TRBV11-2 | 18 | - | TGTGCCAGCAGCCTCCCCCCCGTAGCAAGCTTCATTAACTATGGCTACACCTTC | CASSLPPVASFINYGYTF
- | TRBJ1-1 | TRBV29-1 | 12 | - | TGCAGCGGGGGACCGGTGAACACTGATGCTTTCTTT | CSGGPVNTDAFF
many | TRBJ2-1 | TRBV6-2/TRBV6-3 | 15 | TRBD1 | TGTGCCAGCAGTTCGACAGGGAGCTCCTACAATGAGCAGTTCTTC | CASSSTGSSYNEQFF
many | TRBJ1-6 | TRBV15 | 13 | - | TGTGCCACCAGCAGGGTACATGATTCACCCCTCCACTTT | CATSRVHDSPLHF
- | TRBJ1-2 | TRBV20-1 | 13 | - | TGCAGTGCTAGAGATCAAAAAGTTGATGAGTACGCCTTC | CSARDQKVDEYAF
many | TRBJ2-7 | TRBV7-2 | 12 | - | TGTGCCAGCAGCGCCTCAGCCTACGAGCAGTACTTC | CASSASAYEQYF
many | TRBJ2-4 | TRBV2 | 14 | TRBD2 | TGTGCCAGCAGTGTAGCGGGGGGCCCTCGGGGTCAGTACTTC | CASSVAGGPRGQYF
many | TRBJ1-5 | TRBV29-1 | 12 | - | TGCAGCGTTGTGTCGGGAAATCAGCCCCAGCATTTT | CSVVSGNQPQHF